These T cell receptor beta chains were read from a single sample in a study of T cell repertoires in cytomegalovirus infection. Each CDR3 protein gets one entry after TCRdb re-called the reads with MiXCR. The sample has roughly 920,000 distinct CDR3 sequences, approximately 31% seen once. Their cognate antigens are unknown. The sequencing here drew on cultured CD8+ T cells from PBMCs, taken from culture after CMV antigen stimulation. The receptors come from a human donor in good health (CMV status not recorded). Some clones in this sample may be carry-over from other donors' samples. Each CDR3 is given with its conserved first and last residue. A D gene is named only where the DNA matches it firmly. Clone size appears in some rows only: once, few, many, or a class for an expanded clone.

V: TRBV7-6
D: .
J: TRBJ2-5
size: .
length: 15
DNA: TGTGCCAGCAGCTTAGGGGTAGGGGGACAAGAGACCCAGTACTTC
CDR3: CASSLGVGGQETQYF

V: TRBV7-8
D: .
J: TRBJ1-2
size: many
length: 14
DNA: TGTGCCAGCAGCCCGGGACCGGGCCGGGATGGCTACACCTTC
CDR3: CASSPGPGRDGYTF

V: TRBV5-5
D: .
J: TRBJ1-1
size: few
length: 16
DNA: TGTGCCAGCAGCTCTGTTGACAGACCTATGAACACTGAAGCTTTCTTT
CDR3: CASSSVDRPMNTEAFF

V: TRBV6-1
D: .
J: TRBJ1-2
size: .
length: 15
DNA: TGTGCCAGCAGTGAAGAGAGGACACCGGTTTATGGCTACACCTTC
CDR3: CASSEERTPVYGYTF

V: TRBV6-5
D: TRBD1
J: TRBJ1-1
size: .
length: 16
DNA: TGTGCCAGCAGTCTCTCCGGACAGGGCGGGAACACTGAAGCTTTCTTT
CDR3: CASSLSGQGGNTEAFF

V: TRBV4-1
D: TRBD2
J: TRBJ2-6
size: .
length: 19
DNA: TGCGCCAGCAGCCAGCAAAGCCAGCGGGGGGGCTCTGGGGCCAACGTCCTGACTTTC
CDR3: CASSQQSQRGGSGANVLTF

V: TRBV11-2
D: .
J: TRBJ2-1
size: .
length: 18
DNA: TGTGCCAGCAGCTTCCAAACCCGGGCGGGTAGCTCCTACAATGAGCAGTTCTTC
CDR3: CASSFQTRAGSSYNEQFF

V: TRBV19
D: TRBD1
J: TRBJ2-7
size: .
length: 14
DNA: TGTGCCAGTAGTATGCCGGGACAGGGGGACGAGCAGTACTTC
CDR3: CASSMPGQGDEQYF

V: TRBV13
D: TRBD1
J: TRBJ1-2
size: .
length: 15
DNA: TGTGCCAGCAGCTTACTACAGGGGGTAGACTATGGCTACACCTTC
CDR3: CASSLLQGVDYGYTF

V: TRBV7-2
D: .
J: TRBJ1-2
size: medium-sized
length: 13
DNA: TGTGCCAGCAGCTTAGGACCACGGGGTGGCTACACCTTC
CDR3: CASSLGPRGGYTF

V: TRBV7-9
D: .
J: TRBJ1-2
size: .
length: 12
DNA: TGTGCCAGCAGTCGAATAAACTATGGCTACACCTTC
CDR3: CASSRINYGYTF

V: TRBV29-1
D: .
J: TRBJ2-5
size: .
length: 14
DNA: TGCAGCGTTGAAGATCCCTTCCCGCAACAGACCCAGTACTTC
CDR3: CSVEDPFPQQTQYF

V: TRBV4-1
D: .
J: TRBJ1-1
size: few
length: 12
DNA: TGCGCCAGCAGCCACCCTTCCGCTGAAGCTTTCTTT
CDR3: CASSHPSAEAFF

V: TRBV6-5
D: .
J: TRBJ1-3
size: .
length: 15
DNA: TGTGCCAGCAGTTACTTCGGGGGGTCTGGAAACACCATATATTTT
CDR3: CASSYFGGSGNTIYF

V: TRBV6-1
D: TRBD1
J: TRBJ2-6
size: many
length: 18
DNA: TGTGCCAGCAGTGACCGGGACAGGGTCTACTCTGGGGCCAACGTCCTGACTTTC
CDR3: CASSDRDRVYSGANVLTF

V: TRBV10-2
D: .
J: TRBJ2-3
size: .
length: 18
DNA: TGCGCCAGCAGAGGGGTAGGGGCTAGCCTAACGACCACAGATACGCAGTATTTT
CDR3: CASRGVGASLTTTDTQYF

V: TRBV20-1
D: .
J: TRBJ1-5
size: .
length: 16
DNA: TGCAGTGCCCCAAATGGGGGCATTTGGGGCAATCAGCCCCAGCATTTT
CDR3: CSAPNGGIWGNQPQHF

V: TRBV7-8
D: .
J: TRBJ2-1
size: many
length: 15
DNA: TGTGCCAGCAGCCCATTTCCGGCTGTATACAATGAGCAGTTCTTC
CDR3: CASSPFPAVYNEQFF

V: TRBV7-2
D: TRBD2
J: TRBJ2-1
size: many
length: 19
DNA: TGTGCCAGCAGCTGGACCATAGCGGGGGGGCCTCTAAAGGACAATGAGCAGTTCTTC
CDR3: CASSWTIAGGPLKDNEQFF

V: TRBV4-2
D: TRBD2
J: TRBJ2-1
size: .
length: 21
DNA: TGTGCCAGCAGCCATCCACCGGGACTAGTGGGGGGTACAAGCTCCTACAATGAGCAGTTCTTC
CDR3: CASSHPPGLVGGTSSYNEQFF

V: TRBV9
D: TRBD2
J: TRBJ2-1
size: once
length: 16
DNA: TGTGCCAGCAGCCCCTGGCGGGGGGGCTTGAACAATGAGCAGTTCTTC
CDR3: CASSPWRGGLNNEQFF

V: TRBV28
D: TRBD1
J: TRBJ2-7
size: .
length: 15
DNA: TGTGCCAGCAGTTTTGGCTGGGACAGTTCCTACGAGCAGTACTTC
CDR3: CASSFGWDSSYEQYF

V: TRBV5-5
D: .
J: TRBJ1-1
size: .
length: 15
DNA: TGTGCCAGCAGCTCATCGGGGGGGTTAACGACTGAAGCTTTCTTT
CDR3: CASSSSGGLTTEAFF